This TCR beta chain was recovered during a study of blood T cells in healthy people across ages. Findings of the study overall: In long-lived donors, naive CD4+ cell counts and diversity exceeded those of aged donors.

This clonotype was observed a single time. Its matching antigen is unknown. V was clipped by 5 bases and J by 2 bases, with 11 bases between them. The CDR3 covers 13 residues. Germline CDR1 is SQVTM and CDR2 is ANQGSEA. Through a sample-barcoded 5' primer and a J-beta primer mix, a second PCR was run for 7 to 11 cycles. Each CDR3 protein is one row after TCRdb ran MiXCR on the 5' RACE reads. This table holds around 850,000 distinct CDR3 sequences, 30% to 45% found once. V gene TRBV29-1 combines with J gene TRBJ2-3, with D maybe TRBD2 (5 bases). The TCR sequence derives from a man in his late teens or twenties in good health. The sample taken for sequencing was blood. The CDR3, as DNA: TGCAGCGTTCGCGGACTCCACACAGATACGCAGTATTTT. It is translated as CSVRGLHTDTQYF.